This TCR beta chain was recorded in a study of cytomegalovirus exposure and HLA in healthy donors. Study observations and caveats: The study labeled more than 150 TCR beta chains cytomegalovirus-associated.

The PCR ran on 60 Vbeta and 13 Jbeta primers. Clones were read by immunoSEQ multiplex PCR, and TCRdb kept only the in-frame ones, dropping some. Among about 140,000 clones listed, roughly four fifths were seen once. Remarks on this clone: What it binds is not known.

Specimen: PBMCs. This sequence originates from an older woman in good health and CMV-seropositive.

Here the CDR3 reads CASSPQAFRGSGYTF. CDR3 nucleotides: TGTGCCAGCAGTCCGCAGGCGTTTCGGGGAAGTGGCTACACCTTC. The J gene is TRBJ1-2, the V gene TRBV27, with D unclear. The length of the CDR3 is 15 residues. With 5 bases removed from V and 7 bases from J, the gap between germline ends came to 20 bases. Germline V gene sequence: CDR1 MNHEY, CDR2 SMNVEV (reference sequence).